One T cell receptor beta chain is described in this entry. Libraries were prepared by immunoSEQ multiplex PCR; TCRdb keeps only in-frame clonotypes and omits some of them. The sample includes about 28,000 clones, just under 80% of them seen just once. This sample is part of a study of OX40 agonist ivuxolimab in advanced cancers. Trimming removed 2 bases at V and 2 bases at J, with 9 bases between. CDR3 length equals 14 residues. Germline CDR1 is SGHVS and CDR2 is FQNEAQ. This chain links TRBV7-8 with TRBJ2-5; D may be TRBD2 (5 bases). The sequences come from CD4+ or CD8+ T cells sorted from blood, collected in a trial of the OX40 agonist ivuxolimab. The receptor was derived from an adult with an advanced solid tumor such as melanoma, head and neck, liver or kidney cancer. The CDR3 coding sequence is TGTGCCAGCAGCTTAAGGAGGACTCAAGAGACCCAGTACTTC. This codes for CASSLRRTQETQYF.